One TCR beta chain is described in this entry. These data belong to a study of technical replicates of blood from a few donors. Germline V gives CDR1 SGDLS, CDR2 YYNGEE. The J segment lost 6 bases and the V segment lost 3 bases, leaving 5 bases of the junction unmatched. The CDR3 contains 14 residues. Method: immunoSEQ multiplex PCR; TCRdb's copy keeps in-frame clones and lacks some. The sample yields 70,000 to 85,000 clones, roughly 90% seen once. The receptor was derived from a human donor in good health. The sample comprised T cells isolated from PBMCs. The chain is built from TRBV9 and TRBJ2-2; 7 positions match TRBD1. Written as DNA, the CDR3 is TGTGCCAGCAGCGGACGCCAGGGGGCCGGGGAGCTGTTTTTT. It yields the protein CASSGRQGAGELFF. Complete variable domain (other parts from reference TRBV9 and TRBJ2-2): DSGVTQTPKHLITATGQRVTLRCSPRSGDLSVYWYQQSLDQGLQFLIQYYNGEERAKGNILERFSAQQFPDLHSELNLSSLELGDSALYFCASSGRQGAGELFFGEGSRLTVL.